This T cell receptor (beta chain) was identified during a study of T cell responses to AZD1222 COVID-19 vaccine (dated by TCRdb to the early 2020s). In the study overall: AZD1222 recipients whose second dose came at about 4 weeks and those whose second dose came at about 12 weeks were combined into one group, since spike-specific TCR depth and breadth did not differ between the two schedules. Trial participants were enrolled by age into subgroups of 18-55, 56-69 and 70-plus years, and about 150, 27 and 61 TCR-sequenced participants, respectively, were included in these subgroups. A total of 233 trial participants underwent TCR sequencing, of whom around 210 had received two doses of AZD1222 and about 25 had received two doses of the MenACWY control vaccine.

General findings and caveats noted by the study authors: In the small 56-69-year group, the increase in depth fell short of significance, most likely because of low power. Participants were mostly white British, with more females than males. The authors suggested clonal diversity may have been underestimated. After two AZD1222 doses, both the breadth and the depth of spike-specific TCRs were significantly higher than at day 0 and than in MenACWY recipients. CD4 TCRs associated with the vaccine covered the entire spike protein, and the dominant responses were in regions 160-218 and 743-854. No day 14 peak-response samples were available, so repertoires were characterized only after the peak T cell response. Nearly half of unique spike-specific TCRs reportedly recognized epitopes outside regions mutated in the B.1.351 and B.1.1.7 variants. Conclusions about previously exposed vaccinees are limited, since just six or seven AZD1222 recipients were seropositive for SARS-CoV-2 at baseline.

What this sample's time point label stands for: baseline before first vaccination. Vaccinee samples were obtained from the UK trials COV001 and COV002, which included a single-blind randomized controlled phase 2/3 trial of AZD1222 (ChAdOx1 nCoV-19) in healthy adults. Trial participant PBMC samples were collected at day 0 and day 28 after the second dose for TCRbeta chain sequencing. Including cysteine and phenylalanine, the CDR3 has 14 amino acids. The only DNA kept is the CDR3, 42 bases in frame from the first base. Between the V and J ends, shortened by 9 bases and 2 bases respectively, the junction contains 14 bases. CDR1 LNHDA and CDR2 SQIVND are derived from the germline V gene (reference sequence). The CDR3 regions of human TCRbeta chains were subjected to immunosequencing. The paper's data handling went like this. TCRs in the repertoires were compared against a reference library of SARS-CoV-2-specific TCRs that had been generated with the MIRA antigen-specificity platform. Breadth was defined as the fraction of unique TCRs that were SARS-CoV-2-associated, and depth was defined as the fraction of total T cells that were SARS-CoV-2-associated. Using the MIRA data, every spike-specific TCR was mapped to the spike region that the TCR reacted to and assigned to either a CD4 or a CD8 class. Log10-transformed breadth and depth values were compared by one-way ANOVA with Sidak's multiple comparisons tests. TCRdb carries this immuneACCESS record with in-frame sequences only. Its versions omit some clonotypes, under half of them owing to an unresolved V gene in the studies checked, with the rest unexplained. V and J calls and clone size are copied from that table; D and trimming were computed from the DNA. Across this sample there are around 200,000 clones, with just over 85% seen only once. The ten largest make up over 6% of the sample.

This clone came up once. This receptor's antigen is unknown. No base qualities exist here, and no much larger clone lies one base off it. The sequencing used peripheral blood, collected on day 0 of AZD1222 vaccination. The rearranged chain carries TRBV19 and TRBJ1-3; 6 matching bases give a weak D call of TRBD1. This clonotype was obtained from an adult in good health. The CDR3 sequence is CASQRPGAGNTIYF. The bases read TGTGCCAGCCAAAGGCCAGGGGCTGGAAACACCATATATTTT.